A selection of T cell receptor beta chains follows, all from one sample in a study of CD8 T cells in ankylosing spondylitis. TCRdb reprocessed the 5' RACE reads via MiXCR and lists one record per CDR3 protein. Of 800,000 to 900,000 distinct CDR3 sequences listed, approximately 12% were seen once; the top ten hold just over 0.5%. Sequenced material: blood, either unsorted or a sorted T cell fraction (not recorded which). The receptors come from a male donor with ankylosing spondylitis. CDR3s leave out the opening cysteine and the closing phenylalanine or tryptophan. The order of the fields is V gene, J gene, CDR3 protein.

TRBV29-1	TRBJ2-7	SGGTRFSTLYEQY
TRBV7-2	TRBJ1-1	ASTLRAYPQNTEAF
TRBV11-2	TRBJ2-1	ASSLSPGLAGQYNEQF
TRBV12-3/TRBV12-4	TRBJ2-5	ASSQTGTEETQY
TRBV20-1	TRBJ2-1	SARTSGSVNRMQF
TRBV10-3	TRBJ2-1	AKTGGFHNEQF
TRBV29-1	TRBJ2-1	SGERGDNLYNEQF
TRBV29-1	TRBJ1-2	SVDRGREGYGYT
TRBV5-1	TRBJ1-1	ASHSDRANTEAF
TRBV27	TRBJ2-5	ASSLTRYQETQY
TRBV20-1	TRBJ2-3	SASRDARTDTQY
TRBV5-1	TRBJ2-7	ATSDNSYEQY
TRBV12-3/TRBV12-4	TRBJ1-2	ASNHRDRVANYGYT
TRBV28	TRBJ1-2	ASTTPSTGNYGYT
TRBV20-1	TRBJ2-3	SARAGGSDTQY
TRBV6-5	TRBJ2-1	ASSYSLAGINEQF
TRBV6-1	TRBJ2-4	ASSDTGTGESEG
TRBV5-1	TRBJ1-5	ASSPGNTGNQPQH
TRBV29-1	TRBJ1-1	SARVRGGDTEAF
TRBV4-1	TRBJ2-1	ASSQGRGDPRF
TRBV12-5	TRBJ2-5	ASGLGSTGEETQY
TRBV4-2	TRBJ1-5	ASSRGEDFNQPQH
TRBV9	TRBJ2-2	ASSVGNTATGELF